This is a list of T cell receptor beta chains from one sample in a study of T cells in Graves' hyperthyroidism and ophthalmopathy. Each CDR3 protein gets one entry after TCRdb re-called the multiplex PCR reads with MiXCR. This table holds around 600,000 distinct CDR3 sequences, more than 15% found once. The source material was blood. The receptors stem from a woman in her thirties or forties with Graves' ophthalmopathy. The CDR3 runs from the conserved cysteine through the conserved F or W.

TRBJ1-2	TRBV27	CASSPLGGAGRNYGYTF
TRBJ1-2	TRBV4-1	CASSQDFGRFYGYTF
TRBJ1-4	TRBV28	CASSFWTGTNEKLFF
TRBJ2-7	TRBV6-1	CASSSPSGKSYEQYF
TRBJ1-2	TRBV6-5	CASSYGGDYGYTF
TRBJ2-5	TRBV6-5	CASSYSVLGGYQETQYF
TRBJ2-1	TRBV18	CASSPLGQGDEQFF
TRBJ2-7	TRBV5-1	CASSSSLDPYEQYF
TRBJ2-7	TRBV7-3	CASSTTGNSYEQYF
TRBJ1-1	TRBV11-1	CASSSRTGGAFF
TRBJ2-7	TRBV4-2	CASSQTSGRRVYEQYF
TRBJ2-7	TRBV7-2	CASSLRGGRAPYEQYF
TRBJ1-2	TRBV11-2	CASSTSSGTSYGYTF
TRBJ2-3	TRBV7-9	CASSFTVEMGSTDTQYF
TRBJ2-1	TRBV3-1	CASSQDGLAYNEQFF
TRBJ2-1	TRBV7-9	CASSLAGRTDNEQFF
TRBJ2-3	TRBV20-1	CSARAPRDRPRASTDTQYF
TRBJ2-7	TRBV19	CASSIAGTSSYEQYF
TRBJ2-3	TRBV3-1	CASSPTGLSTDTQYF
TRBJ2-1	TRBV5-1	CASSLGRARDEQFF
TRBJ1-2	TRBV27	CASSYRAAYGYTF
TRBJ2-5	TRBV6-1	CASSRSGAGGQETQYF